These 32 T cell receptor beta chains originate from one sample sequenced in a study of blood T cell repertoires in COVID-19. Method: immunoSEQ multiplex PCR; TCRdb's copy keeps in-frame clones and lacks some. The table lists some 290,000 clones, 86% of them singletons, with approximately 4% in the top ten. Sequencing was performed on peripheral blood. The receptors come from a man younger than 30 with active or convalescent COVID-19.

This clone showed up many times. The chain carries TRBV7-9 and TRBJ1-2; 8 bases map to TRBD1. CDR1 SEHNR and CDR2 FQNEAQ come from the germline V gene (reference sequence). There are 14 residues in the CDR3. Trimming took 3 bases from V and 7 from J; bases not matched to a gene: 7. CDR3 sequence: CASSFGQGLGGYTF. The CDR3 DNA sequence: TGTGCCAGCAGCTTCGGACAGGGTTTAGGTGGCTACACCTTC.

This chain uses TRBV3-1 (or the pseudogene TRBV3-2) with TRBJ2-7, with D hard to call. Trimming left V 1 base short and J 0 bases short, with 10 bases between. Germline assignment: CDR1 LGHDT and CDR2 YNNKEL (reference sequence). CDR3 length: 15 amino acids. CDR3 sequence: CASSQVSGSSYEQYF. Here the CDR3 DNA reads TGTGCCAGCAGCCAAGTCTCAGGAAGCTCCTACGAGCAGTACTTC.

The count of this clone is one. The V call is TRBV4-1, the J call TRBJ2-2, with 8 bases that match TRBD1. The trim removed 3 bases at V and 3 bases at J, leaving 9 bases unmatched. Germline assignment: CDR1 MGHRA and CDR2 YSYEKL. CDR3 length: 17 amino acids. CDR3 protein: CASSHLIGQGDTGELFF. CDR3 nucleotides: TGCGCCAGCAGCCACCTTATCGGACAGGGAGACACCGGGGAGCTGTTTTTT.

The chain recombines TRBV6-1 with TRBJ2-2, with a tentative D call TRBD1 (5 bases). Germline V gene data show CDR1 as MNHNS and CDR2 as SASEGT. This CDR3 is 15 amino acids long. The V end was cut by 2 bases, the J end by 8 bases, with 15 bases between. This CDR3 is CASSESPGLTGELFF. In DNA, the CDR3 is TGTGCCAGCAGTGAAAGTCCAGGGCTAACGGGGGAGCTGTTTTTT.

This chain joins TRBV6-5 and TRBJ1-1, with D unclear. The length of the CDR3 is 13 residues. From germline, CDR1 is MNHEY and CDR2 SVGAGI. The V gene lost 2 bases and the J gene lost 8 bases, with 12 bases spanning the gap. CDR3 sequence: CASSYLRGSEAFF. CDR3 nucleotide sequence: TGTGCCAGCAGTTACCTGAGAGGTTCGGAAGCTTTCTTT.

The V call is TRBV29-1, the J call TRBJ2-5; D gene uncertain. The CDR3 is 18 residues long. V shed 1 base and J shed 1 base, with 22 bases lying between them. The germline V gene encodes CDR1 SQVTM and CDR2 ANQGSEA. The CDR3 reads CSVEANSPPRAVQETQYF. CDR3 nucleotides: TGCAGCGTTGAAGCGAACAGCCCCCCCAGAGCCGTCCAAGAGACCCAGTACTTC.

This clone was detected once. The V and J genes are TRBV6-1 and TRBJ2-5; TRBD2 aligns across 9 bases. There are 17 residues in the CDR3. In germline, CDR1 is MNHNS, CDR2 SASEGT. V was clipped by 2 bases and J by 5 bases; unmatched bases: 12. CDR3 in DNA: TGTGCCAGCAGTGAACCGAACTCGGGACTAGCTGGGGAGACCCAGTACTTC. Translated: CASSEPNSGLAGETQYF.

The V and J genes are TRBV10-3 and TRBJ2-7; a possible D gene is TRBD2 (5 bases). The CDR3 is 14 amino acids. Germline CDR1 reads ENHRY; CDR2 reads SYGVKD. The ends were cut back, 8 bases at V and 2 bases at J, with 16 bases in the middle. The CDR3 DNA sequence: TGTGCCATCTCCAACGGGAAGGGTCCCTACGAGCAGTACTTC. Translated, it gives CAISNGKGPYEQYF.

The V gene is TRBV18, the J gene TRBJ2-1; 8 nucleotides line up with TRBD2. The CDR3 consists of 13 residues. V shed 2 bases, J shed 6 bases, and the junction held 0 bases outside the gene matches. Germline lookup yields CDR1 KGHSH and CDR2 LQKENI. DNA of the CDR3: TGTGCCAGCTCACCAGCGGGGGGCAATGAGCAGTTCTTC. Amino acid sequence: CASSPAGGNEQFF.

The V call is TRBV19, the J call TRBJ2-7; D possibly corresponds to TRBD1 (5 bases). V was clipped by 0 bases and J by 3 bases, with 6 bases between them. There are 13 residues in the CDR3. The germline CDR1 and CDR2 sequences are LNHDA and SQIVND (reference sequence). CDR3 region: CASSIETDYEQYF. The DNA for the CDR3 is TGTGCCAGTAGTATAGAGACAGACTACGAGCAGTACTTC. Looking up the rest from reference TRBV19 and TRBJ2-7 gives the full variable domain: DGGITQSPKYLFRKEGQNVTLSCEQNLNHDAMYWYRQDPGQGLRLIYYSQIVNDFQKGDIAEGYSVSREKKESFPLTVTSAQKNPTAFYLCASSIETDYEQYFGPGTRLTVT.

This chain links TRBV4-2 with TRBJ1-4; the match to TRBD1 covers 9 bases. V trimming: 5 bases; J trimming: 7 bases; junction bases outside the gene matches: 5. CDR1 and CDR2 (germline): LGHNA, YNFKEQ. This CDR3 has 14 residues. The CDR3 is CASSKTGGSEKLFF. Written as DNA, the CDR3 is TGTGCCAGCAGCAAGACAGGGGGAAGTGAAAAACTGTTTTTT.

V is TRBV19 and J is TRBJ1-5, with TRBD1 matching 7 bases. The V gene end was trimmed by 10 bases and the J gene end by 4 bases; junction bases not matched to a gene: 7. The CDR3 runs to 13 residues. Looked up from germline, CDR1 is LNHDA and CDR2 is SQIVND (reference sequence). The CDR3 protein is CATSGQFNQPQHF. In nucleotides, the CDR3 is TGTGCCACTTCGGGACAGTTTAATCAGCCCCAGCATTTT. Variable domain in full (rest from reference TRBV19 and TRBJ1-5): DGGITQSPKYLFRKEGQNVTLSCEQNLNHDAMYWYRQDPGQGLRLIYYSQIVNDFQKGDIAEGYSVSREKKESFPLTVTSAQKNPTAFYLCATSGQFNQPQHFGDGTRLSIL.

This chain connects TRBV28 to TRBJ1-1, with D perhaps matching TRBD1 (5 bases). V was clipped by 7 bases and J by 10 bases, with 19 bases between them. CDR1 and CDR2 from the germline V gene are MDHEN and SYDVKM. The CDR3 has 13 amino acids. CDR3: CASTRGGDTRAFF. Written as DNA, the CDR3 is TGTGCCAGCACCCGAGGAGGGGATACTCGAGCTTTCTTT. The full variable domain, completed using reference TRBV28 and TRBJ1-1, is DVKVTQSSRYLVKRTGEKVFLECVQDMDHENMFWYRQDPGLGLRLIYFSYDVKMKEKGDIPEGYSVSREKKERFSLILESASTNQTSMYLCASTRGGDTRAFFGQGTRLTVV.

V is TRBV20-1 and J is TRBJ1-2, with 9 bases that match TRBD1. There are 15 residues in the CDR3. V shed 3 bases, J shed 6 bases, and the junction held 11 bases outside the gene matches. The V gene's germline CDR1 is DFQATT and CDR2 SNEGSKA (reference sequence). CDR3 in DNA: TGCAGTGCTAGTAGTGCGGGACAGGGAACGAATGGCTACACCTTC. It is translated as CSASSAGQGTNGYTF.

The gene calls are TRBV12-3 or TRBV12-4 and TRBJ1-6; D may be TRBD1 (5 bases). The CDR3 totals 12 residues. Trimming took off 6 bases at V and 16 bases at J, with 16 bases between the two ends. The CDR3 sequence: CASSLGAASLHF. CDR3 coding DNA: TGTGCCAGCAGCCTAGGGGCAGCGTCTCTCCACTTT.

The V and J genes are TRBV16 and TRBJ2-2; tentatively, D is TRBD1 (6 bases). V shed 7 bases and J shed 1 base, with 16 bases lying between them. Germline assignment: CDR1 KGHSY and CDR2 FQNENV. This CDR3 contains 16 residues. The CDR3 bases are TGTGCCAGCACCCGTGGGGGCATCGGGAACACCGGGGAGCTGTTTTTT. Translated, it gives CASTRGGIGNTGELFF.

The chain recombines TRBV9 with TRBJ2-2, with 9 bases matching TRBD2. Losses at the gene ends were 2 bases for V and 1 base for J; bases not matched to a gene: 0. The CDR3 contains 15 residues. The germline V gene has CDR1 SGDLS and CDR2 YYNGEE. The DNA for the CDR3 is TGTGCCAGCAGCGTGACTAGCGGGAACACCGGGGAGCTGTTTTTT. This gives the protein CASSVTSGNTGELFF. Filled out from reference TRBV9 and TRBJ2-2, the complete variable domain reads DSGVTQTPKHLITATGQRVTLRCSPRSGDLSVYWYQQSLDQGLQFLIQYYNGEERAKGNILERFSAQQFPDLHSELNLSSLELGDSALYFCASSVTSGNTGELFFGEGSRLTVL.

The chain combines TRBV5-4 with TRBJ2-7; maybe TRBD2 (6 bases). The CDR3 length is 15 residues. CDR1 and CDR2 from the germline V gene are SGHNT and YYREEE (reference sequence). V shed 1 base and J shed 3 bases, with 14 bases lying between them. CDR3 nucleotides: TGTGCCAGCAGCTTGATCGGGCGGGACCGCTACGAGCAGTACTTC. This gives the protein CASSLIGRDRYEQYF.

The chain joins TRBV7-9 to TRBJ2-5; 7 nucleotides match TRBD1. V was clipped by 5 bases and J by 5 bases; unmatched bases: 11. This CDR3 has 15 residues. Germline V gene lookup returns CDR1 SEHNR and CDR2 FQNEAQ (reference sequence). The CDR3, as DNA: TGTGCCAGCAGCCGAGGGACAGACCTCCTGGAGACCCAGTACTTC. It translates to CASSRGTDLLETQYF.

This rearrangement joins TRBV6-5 to TRBJ1-2; TRBD1 is a possible D gene (6 bases). Germline V gene lookup returns CDR1 MNHEY and CDR2 SVGAGI. The V end was cut by 2 bases, the J end by 8 bases, with 18 bases between. This CDR3 is built from 15 residues. The CDR3 DNA follows: TGTGCCAGCAGTTACGGGGGACAAACCGTAAACGGCTACACCTTC. It encodes CASSYGGQTVNGYTF.

The V and J genes are TRBV6-5 and TRBJ1-2, with 9 nucleotides matching TRBD1. The CDR3 has 14 amino acids. Trimming removed 2 bases from V and 8 bases from J; junction bases left unmatched: 6. Germline V gene lookup returns CDR1 MNHEY and CDR2 SVGAGI. The CDR3 nucleotides read TGTGCCAGCAGTTACAGAGGACAGGGGACCGGCTACACCTTC. It translates to CASSYRGQGTGYTF.

J is TRBJ2-5 and V is TRBV5-1; 10 nucleotides line up with TRBD2. The CDR3 runs to 15 residues. J was trimmed by 7 bases and V by 2 bases; bases with no gene match: 8. CDR1 and CDR2 (germline): SGHRS, YFSETQ. CDR3 DNA sequence: TGCGCCAGCAGCTTTATGGGGGCTAGCGGGGGGACCCAGTACTTC. It yields the protein CASSFMGASGGTQYF.

This chain connects TRBV30 to TRBJ1-2, with D tentatively TRBD1 (6 bases). V lost 5 bases and J 3 bases, leaving 25 bases between the germline ends. Germline-derived CDR1 and CDR2 are GTSNPN and SVGIG (reference sequence). The CDR3 is made up of 17 amino acids. CDR3 nucleotide sequence: TGTGCCTGGGAGGCAGGGGCACGTTTCCGAGACTACTATGGCTACACCTTC. It codes for CAWEAGARFRDYYGYTF. Together with reference TRBV30 and TRBJ1-2, the CDR3 gives the full variable domain: SQTIHQWPATLVQPVGSPLSLECTVEGTSNPNLYWYRQAAGRGLQLLFYSVGIGQISSEVPQNLSASRPQDRQFILSSKKLLLSDSGFYLCAWEAGARFRDYYGYTFGSGTRLTVV.

The chain joins TRBV2 to TRBJ2-1; D remains ambiguous. V was shortened by 3 bases and J by 8 bases, with 5 bases between the two germline ends. Germline V gene sequence: CDR1 SNHLY, CDR2 FYNNEI. The CDR3 sequence is 11 residues long. The CDR3 spells CASSDSDEQFF. For the CDR3, the DNA is TGTGCCAGCAGTGACTCGGATGAGCAGTTCTTC.

This clone has a handful of counts. This chain uses TRBV9 with TRBJ2-3; 7 positions agree with TRBD2. With 4 bases clipped from V and 6 bases from J, the junction kept 14 bases outside the gene matches. Germline V gene lookup returns CDR1 SGDLS and CDR2 YYNGEE. The CDR3 length is 16 residues. The CDR3 nucleotides read TGTGCCAGCAGCCCAAATAGCGGGTACAAGTGGGATACGCAGTATTTT. It codes for CASSPNSGYKWDTQYF.

The rearrangement joins TRBV6-1 to TRBJ2-7; D is undetermined. V was pared by 3 bases and J by 0 bases, with 9 bases between. The length of the CDR3 is 14 residues. Germline values: CDR1 MNHNS, CDR2 SASEGT. CDR3 DNA: TGTGCCAGCAGTGACCAGGTCGGCTCCTACGAGCAGTACTTC. It yields the protein CASSDQVGSYEQYF.

A single count supports this clone. This chain uses TRBV27 with TRBJ2-7, with TRBD2 as a possible D gene (6 bases). The CDR3 is 15 amino acids. The ends were cut back, 2 bases at V and 6 bases at J, with 17 bases in the middle. The germline CDR1 and CDR2 sequences are MNHEY and SMNVEV (reference sequence). The CDR3 sequence: CASSLAGTPRPEQYF. As DNA, the CDR3 is TGTGCCAGCAGTTTAGCCGGGACTCCCAGACCCGAGCAGTACTTC.

This sequence joins TRBV19 and TRBJ1-1, with D unresolved. The length of the CDR3 is 16 residues. The germline V gene has CDR1 LNHDA and CDR2 SQIVND (reference sequence). Trimming removed 7 bases from V and 2 bases from J, with 20 bases in between. CDR3 region: CASMNDRDIVNTEAFF. CDR3 sequence (DNA): TGTGCCAGTATGAACGACCGAGACATCGTCAACACTGAAGCTTTCTTT.

The chain employs TRBV28 and TRBJ2-3; 11 nucleotides line up with TRBD2. Germline V gives CDR1 MDHEN, CDR2 SYDVKM. CDR3 length: 15 amino acids. With V trimmed by 6 bases and J by 6 bases, 8 bases remained unmatched. The CDR3 region has the DNA TGTGCCAGCAGCCTTAGCGGGGGGGCTTCGGATACGCAGTATTTT. It codes for CASSLSGGASDTQYF. Filled out from reference TRBV28 and TRBJ2-3, the complete variable domain reads DVKVTQSSRYLVKRTGEKVFLECVQDMDHENMFWYRQDPGLGLRLIYFSYDVKMKEKGDIPEGYSVSREKKERFSLILESASTNQTSMYLCASSLSGGASDTQYFGPGTRLTVL.

This clone was counted a single time. This chain uses TRBV2 with TRBJ1-1, with 8 bases fitting TRBD1. Germline V gene sequence: CDR1 SNHLY, CDR2 FYNNEI. The CDR3 is 15 residues long. After removal of 6 bases from V and 8 bases from J, the junction contained 14 bases not matched to a gene. The DNA of the CDR3 is TGTGCCAGCAGGGTTGACAGGGGCCGAACTTCAGAAGCTTTCTTT. Protein sequence: CASRVDRGRTSEAFF.

This clone was counted only a few times. The chain is built from TRBV5-6 and TRBJ1-1, with D perhaps matching TRBD1 (5 bases). This CDR3 comprises 15 residues. V was cut by 4 bases and J by 3 bases, with 16 bases left in between. From germline, CDR1 is SGHDT and CDR2 YYEEEE. CDR3 protein: CASSPIWGRDTEAFF. The CDR3 DNA follows: TGTGCCAGCAGCCCCATATGGGGCAGGGACACTGAAGCTTTCTTT. The full variable domain, completed using reference TRBV5-6 and TRBJ1-1, is DAGVTQSPTHLIKTRGQQVTLRCSPKSGHDTVSWYQQALGQGPQFIFQYYEEEERQRGNFPDRFSGHQFPNYSSELNVNALLLGDSALYLCASSPIWGRDTEAFFGQGTRLTVV.

This clone occurred once. V and J are TRBV6-5 and TRBJ1-3; D is ambiguous. V lost 5 bases to trimming and J lost 4 bases, with 15 bases between them. CDR1 is MNHEY and CDR2 is SVGAGI in the germline V gene. CDR3 length: 15 residues. CDR3 in DNA: TGTGCCAGCAGTACGGGGTGGTTAGACGGAAACACCATATATTTT. As protein: CASSTGWLDGNTIYF.